The TCR beta chain under discussion was sequenced for a study of early stage breast cancer tumors. Overall study context: About 80% of the 16 invasive tumors were ER+, PR+ and HER2-.

Whole-study findings and limits: In 14 of 16 patients, blood comparison separated tumor from normal breast. Compared with adjacent normal breast, tumors showed roughly 2.5-fold denser, more clonal T cells.

The CDR3 consists of 16 residues. In germline, CDR1 is MNHEY, CDR2 SMNVEV (reference sequence). V lost 8 bases and J 3 bases, leaving 19 bases between the germline ends. Points on this clone: Its cognate antigen is unknown.

Blood replicates held 0.5 ug DNA, tumor or normal breast about 1.5 ug, two each. The method was immunoSEQ multiplex PCR; TCRdb's version includes in-frame clones alone and lacks a portion of them. Of 4,000 to 5,500 clones listed, roughly 64% are singletons. This receptor was taken from a person aged 45 to 60 with breast cancer. The gene calls are TRBV27 and TRBJ1-4, with unresolved D. The specimen sequenced was breast tumor tissue. In nucleotides, the CDR3 is TGTGCCAGCGCGAGGTTCGGGGAGCAAGCTAATGAAAAACTGTTTTTT. Amino acid sequence: CASARFGEQANEKLFF.